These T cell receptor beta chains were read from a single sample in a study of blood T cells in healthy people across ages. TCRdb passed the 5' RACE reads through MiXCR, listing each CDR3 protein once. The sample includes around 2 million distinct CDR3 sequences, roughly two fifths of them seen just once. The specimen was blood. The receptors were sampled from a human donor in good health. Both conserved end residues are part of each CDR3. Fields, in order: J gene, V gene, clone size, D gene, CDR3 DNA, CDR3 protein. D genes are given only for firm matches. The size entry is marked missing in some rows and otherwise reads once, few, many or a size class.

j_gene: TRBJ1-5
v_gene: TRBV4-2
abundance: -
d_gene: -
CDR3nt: TGTGCCAGCAGCCCTAAGCTAAATCAGCCCCAGCATTTT
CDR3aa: CASSPKLNQPQHF

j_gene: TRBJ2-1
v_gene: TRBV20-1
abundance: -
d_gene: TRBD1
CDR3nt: TGCAGTGCTAGAGTAGGACAGGGTTTGTATGAGCAGTTCTTC
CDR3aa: CSARVGQGLYEQFF

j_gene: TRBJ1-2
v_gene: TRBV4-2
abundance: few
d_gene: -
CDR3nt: TGTGCCAGCAGCCAAGAAAGTCGAGGCACCTATGGCTACACCTTC
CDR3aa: CASSQESRGTYGYTF

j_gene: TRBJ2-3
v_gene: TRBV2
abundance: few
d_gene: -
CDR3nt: TGTGCCAGCCGACCGACGGGGGGCACAGATACGCAGTATTTT
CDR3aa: CASRPTGGTDTQYF

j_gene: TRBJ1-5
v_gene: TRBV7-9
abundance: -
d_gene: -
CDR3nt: TGTGCCAGCAGCCCGGGACACCAGCCCCAGCATTTT
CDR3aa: CASSPGHQPQHF

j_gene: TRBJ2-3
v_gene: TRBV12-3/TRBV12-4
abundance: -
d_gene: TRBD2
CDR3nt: TGTGCCAGCAGTTCCAGCGGGGGGGCCGCAGATGCGCAGTATTTT
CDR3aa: CASSSSGGAADAQYF

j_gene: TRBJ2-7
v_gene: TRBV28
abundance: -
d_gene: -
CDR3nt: TGTGCCAGCAGTCCACTCCCCGCCATCGAAAATTCCTACGAGCAGTACTTC
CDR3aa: CASSPLPAIENSYEQYF

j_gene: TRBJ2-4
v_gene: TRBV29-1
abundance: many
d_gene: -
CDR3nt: TGCAGCGTTGTGAAGCGAGGCGGAGACATTCAGTACTTC
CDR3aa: CSVVKRGGDIQYF

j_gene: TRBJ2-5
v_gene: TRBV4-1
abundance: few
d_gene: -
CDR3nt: TGCGCCAGCAGCCCCCCAGCATCAGAGACCCAGTACTTC
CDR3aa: CASSPPASETQYF

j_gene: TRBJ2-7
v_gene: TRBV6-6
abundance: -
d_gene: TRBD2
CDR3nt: TGTGCCAGCAGTTACGGAGGGGAGGGCTACGAGCAGTACTTC
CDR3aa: CASSYGGEGYEQYF

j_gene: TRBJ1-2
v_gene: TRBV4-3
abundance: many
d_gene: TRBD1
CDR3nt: TGCGCCAGCAGCCAAGTAACAGGGGGCTTGGACTATGGCTACACCTTC
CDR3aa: CASSQVTGGLDYGYTF

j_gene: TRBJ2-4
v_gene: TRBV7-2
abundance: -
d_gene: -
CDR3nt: TGTGCCAGCAGCCTATGGGGACCAGGGGACATTCAGTACTTC
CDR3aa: CASSLWGPGDIQYF

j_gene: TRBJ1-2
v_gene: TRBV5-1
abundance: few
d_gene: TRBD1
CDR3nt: TGCACCAGCAGCTTCTCGACAGGGAACTATGGCTACACCTTC
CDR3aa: CTSSFSTGNYGYTF

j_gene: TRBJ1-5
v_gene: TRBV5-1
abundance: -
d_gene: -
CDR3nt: TGCGCCAGCAGCACGACAGGACGGGACAATCAGCCCCAGCATTTT
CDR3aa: CASSTTGRDNQPQHF

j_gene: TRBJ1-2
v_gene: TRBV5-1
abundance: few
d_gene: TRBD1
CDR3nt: TGCGCCAGCAGCTTCGGACAGGGTTGGGGCTACACCTTC
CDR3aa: CASSFGQGWGYTF

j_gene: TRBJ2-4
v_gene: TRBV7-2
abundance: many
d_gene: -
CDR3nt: TGTGCCAGCAGCTTACAAAACATTCAGTACTTC
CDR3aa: CASSLQNIQYF

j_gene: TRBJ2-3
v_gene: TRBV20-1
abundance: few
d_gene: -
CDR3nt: TGCAGTGCTAGAGACGCGGCTCGGGCAGATACGCAGTATTTT
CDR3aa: CSARDAARADTQYF

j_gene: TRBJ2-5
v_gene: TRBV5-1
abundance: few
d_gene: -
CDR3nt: TGCGCCAGCAGCGATCACCGAGGGATGGAGACCCAGTACTTC
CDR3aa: CASSDHRGMETQYF

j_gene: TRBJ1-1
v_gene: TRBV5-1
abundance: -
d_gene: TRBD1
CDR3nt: TGCGCCAGCAGCGTGGGGACAGGGGTAAACACTGAAGCTTTCTTT
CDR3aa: CASSVGTGVNTEAFF

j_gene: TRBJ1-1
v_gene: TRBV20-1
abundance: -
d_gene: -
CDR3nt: TGCAGTGCTAGACCATGGGGAATGAACACTGAAGCTTTCTTT
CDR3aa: CSARPWGMNTEAFF

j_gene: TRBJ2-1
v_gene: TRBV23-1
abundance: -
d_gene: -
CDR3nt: TGCGCCAGCGCCGGGGTTGGGGTATCCTACAATGAGCAGTTCTTC
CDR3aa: CASAGVGVSYNEQFF

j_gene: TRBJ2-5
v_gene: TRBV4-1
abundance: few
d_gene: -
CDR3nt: TGCGCCAGCAGCCAAACCGGGACAACCCAAGAGACCCAGTACTTC
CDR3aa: CASSQTGTTQETQYF

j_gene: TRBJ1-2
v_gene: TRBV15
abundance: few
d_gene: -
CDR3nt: TGTGCCACCAGCAGAGATGGGGCGGAAGCTTATGGCTACACCTTC
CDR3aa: CATSRDGAEAYGYTF

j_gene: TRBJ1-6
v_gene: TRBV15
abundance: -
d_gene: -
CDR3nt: TGTGCCACCAGCAGAGAGGGGTCCTCACCCCTCCACTTT
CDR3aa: CATSREGSSPLHF

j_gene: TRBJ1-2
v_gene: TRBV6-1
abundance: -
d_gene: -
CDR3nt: TGTGCCAGCAGCGGTGGGCGGGGGGTCATATGGGATGGCTACACCTTC
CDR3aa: CASSGGRGVIWDGYTF

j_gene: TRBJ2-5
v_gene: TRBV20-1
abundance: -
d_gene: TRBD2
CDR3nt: TGCAGTGCTAGAAATAGTCTAGCGGGGTTCCAAGAGACCCAGTACTTC
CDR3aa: CSARNSLAGFQETQYF

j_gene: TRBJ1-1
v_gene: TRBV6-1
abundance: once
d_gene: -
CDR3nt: TGTGCCAGCAGTGACATTCCTCGGTTAAACACTGAAGCTTTCTTT
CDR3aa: CASSDIPRLNTEAFF

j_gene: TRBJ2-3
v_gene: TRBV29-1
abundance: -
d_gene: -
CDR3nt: TGCGGCGCTAAGCGGGCGCTGACAGATACGCAGTATTTT
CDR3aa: CGAKRALTDTQYF

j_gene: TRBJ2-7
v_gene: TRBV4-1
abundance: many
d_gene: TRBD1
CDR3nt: TGCGCCAGCGCGCCCGGGACAGGCTACGAGCAGTACTTC
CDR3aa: CASAPGTGYEQYF

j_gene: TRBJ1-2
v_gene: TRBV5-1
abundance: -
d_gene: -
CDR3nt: TGCGCCAGCAGCCAGGACATCCAAAACTATGGCTACACCTTC
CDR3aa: CASSQDIQNYGYTF

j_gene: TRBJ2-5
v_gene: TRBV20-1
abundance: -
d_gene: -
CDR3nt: TGCAGTGCTAGAGATGTACTGGAGGGGCGAGAGACCCAGTACTTC
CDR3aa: CSARDVLEGRETQYF

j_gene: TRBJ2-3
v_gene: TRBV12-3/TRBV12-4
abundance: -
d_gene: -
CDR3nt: TGTGCCAGCAGTGGTGGTGGGAGTGTAGATACGCAGTATTTT
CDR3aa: CASSGGGSVDTQYF

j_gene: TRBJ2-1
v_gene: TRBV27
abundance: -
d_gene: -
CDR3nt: TGTGCCAGCAGTTTATTAATCGTGGACAGCTCCTACAATGAGCAGTTCTTC
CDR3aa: CASSLLIVDSSYNEQFF

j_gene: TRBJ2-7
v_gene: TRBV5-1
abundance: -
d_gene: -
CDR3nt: TGCGCCAGCAGCTTGGAGGGCCTTAGTGGCGAGCAGTACTTC
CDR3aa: CASSLEGLSGEQYF

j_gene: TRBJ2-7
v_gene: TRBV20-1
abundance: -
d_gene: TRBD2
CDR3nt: TGCAGTGCTAGAGATCGGAAGGGACTAGCTTACGAGCAGTACTTC
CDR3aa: CSARDRKGLAYEQYF

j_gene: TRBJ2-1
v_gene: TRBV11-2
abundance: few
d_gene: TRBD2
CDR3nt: TGTGCCAGCAGCTCCAGACTAGCGGGGGCCGTCGACAATGAGCAGTTCTTC
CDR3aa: CASSSRLAGAVDNEQFF

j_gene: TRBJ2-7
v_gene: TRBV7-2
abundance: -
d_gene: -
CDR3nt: TGTGTCAGCAGCCCCCAATCGGGGGAGACCTACGAGCAGTACTTC
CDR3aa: CVSSPQSGETYEQYF

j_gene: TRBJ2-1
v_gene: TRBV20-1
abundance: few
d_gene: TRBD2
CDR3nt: TGCAGTGCCATACTAGCGGGGGGCGTCCATGAGCAGTTCTTC
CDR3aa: CSAILAGGVHEQFF

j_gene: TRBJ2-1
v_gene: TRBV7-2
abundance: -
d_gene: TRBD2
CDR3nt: TGTGCCAGCAGCTTACCTGCTAGCGGGGTTCGCTCCTACAATAAGCAGTTCTTC
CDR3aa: CASSLPASGVRSYNKQFF

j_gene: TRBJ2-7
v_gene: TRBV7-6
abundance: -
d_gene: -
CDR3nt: TGTGCCAGCAGCTTATGGCCGGGCCCCTCCGACGAGCAGTACTTC
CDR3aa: CASSLWPGPSDEQYF

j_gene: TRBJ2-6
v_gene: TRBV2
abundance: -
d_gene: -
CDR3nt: TGTGCCAGCAGTGAAGGGTGGAGGGATGGGGCCAACGTCCTGACTTTC
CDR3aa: CASSEGWRDGANVLTF

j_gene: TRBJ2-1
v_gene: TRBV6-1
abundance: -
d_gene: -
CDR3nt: TGTGCCAGCAGTGGCCACAGGGCCCTCAGTTACAATGAGCAGTTCTTC
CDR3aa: CASSGHRALSYNEQFF

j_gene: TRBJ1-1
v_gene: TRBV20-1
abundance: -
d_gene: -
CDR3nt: TGCAGTGCTCTAGGGACTTTGGACACTGAAGCTTTCTTT
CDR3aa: CSALGTLDTEAFF

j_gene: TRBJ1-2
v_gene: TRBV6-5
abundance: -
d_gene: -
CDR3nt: TGTGCCAGCAGTTACACTCAAAGTGGGGACTATGGCTACACCTTC
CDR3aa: CASSYTQSGDYGYTF

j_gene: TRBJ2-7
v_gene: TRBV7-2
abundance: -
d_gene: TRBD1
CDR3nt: TGTGCCAGCAGCCCTACAGGGGGCGAAGTCTACGAGCAGTACTTC
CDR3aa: CASSPTGGEVYEQYF

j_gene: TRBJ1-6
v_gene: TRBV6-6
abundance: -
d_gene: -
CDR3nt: TGTGCCAGCAGTTACCTGGGGGGCCATAATTCACCCCTCCACTTT
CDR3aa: CASSYLGGHNSPLHF

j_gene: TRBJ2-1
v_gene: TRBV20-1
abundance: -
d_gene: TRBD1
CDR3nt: TGCAGTGCTAGGGACGGACAGGGTTTTAATGAGCAGTTCTTC
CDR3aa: CSARDGQGFNEQFF

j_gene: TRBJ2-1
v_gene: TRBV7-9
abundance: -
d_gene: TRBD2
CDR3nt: TGTGCCAGCAGCTGGGAGGGATGGAATGAGCAGTTCTTC
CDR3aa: CASSWEGWNEQFF

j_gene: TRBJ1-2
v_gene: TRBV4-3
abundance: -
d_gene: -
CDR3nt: TGCGCCAGCAGCCAAGGTCCCGGGGAGTGGCGCGGGGCGTATGGCTACACCTTC
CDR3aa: CASSQGPGEWRGAYGYTF

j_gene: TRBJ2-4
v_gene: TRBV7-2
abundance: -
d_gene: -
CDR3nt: TGTGCCAGCATCCGAGGACAGGGAGGGCTTGGCATTCAGTACTTC
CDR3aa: CASIRGQGGLGIQYF

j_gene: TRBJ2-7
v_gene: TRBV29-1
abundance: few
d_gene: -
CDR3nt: TGCAGCGTCCACATCCCGGGGAGGTCCTACAATGAGCAGTACTTC
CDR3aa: CSVHIPGRSYNEQYF

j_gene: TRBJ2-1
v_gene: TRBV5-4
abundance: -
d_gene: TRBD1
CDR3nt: TGTGCCAGCAGCTACACGGACAGGTATTACGATGAGCAGTTCTTC
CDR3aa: CASSYTDRYYDEQFF